A selection of T cell receptor beta chains follows, all from one sample in a study of blood T cell repertoires in COVID-19. Here immunoSEQ multiplex PCR was the method, and the copy in TCRdb shows in-frame clones only, minus some. The table has about 160,000 clones, 84% seen once. Sample: peripheral blood. These receptors were collected from a man in his forties or fifties who had recovered from COVID-19. CDR3s include the opening cysteine and the closing phenylalanine or tryptophan. The order of the fields is V gene, J gene, D gene, CDR3 protein. The D gene is left open where the match is weak.

TRBV7-9	TRBJ1-1	NA	CASGGGARTEAFF
TRBV10-3	TRBJ2-3	TRBD2	CAISTSGSTDTQYF
TRBV7-9	TRBJ1-3	TRBD1	CASSPGGFSGNTIYF
TRBV15	TRBJ2-6	TRBD1	CATSGGTGFPSGANVLTF
TRBV11-2	TRBJ2-3	NA	CASSLWGPTDTQYF
TRBV29-1	TRBJ2-5	TRBD2	CSVGGRTETQYF
TRBV6-5	TRBJ1-2	NA	CASSKQGGEGYTF
TRBV18	TRBJ1-2	NA	CASSLNRDYGYTF
TRBV19	TRBJ1-5	NA	CASSIAQGWEPQHF
TRBV7-9	TRBJ2-3	TRBD2	CASSPGSGSDTQYF
TRBV12-1	TRBJ2-2	NA	CASSFTPAGTGELFF
TRBV10-3	TRBJ2-7	TRBD2	CAITGGDAYEQYF
TRBV6-5	TRBJ2-7	NA	CASSHSLARPYEQYF
TRBV2	TRBJ2-7	TRBD2	CASGGAGGPYEQYF
TRBV19	TRBJ1-6	NA	CASSIRAAGLNSPLHF
TRBV4-3	TRBJ1-3	NA	CASSQERGLRDTIYF
TRBV6-6	TRBJ1-6	NA	CASSYPGVNSPLHF
TRBV18	TRBJ1-4	TRBD1	CASSPGQGANEKLFF
TRBV5-4	TRBJ2-5	TRBD2	CASSLLAGGLQETQYF
TRBV28	TRBJ2-1	TRBD2	CASSLSLAGDPNEQFF
TRBV6-6	TRBJ1-1	NA	CASKVRGNTEAFF
TRBV18	TRBJ1-6	TRBD1	CASSPGQGLSPLHF
TRBV9	TRBJ2-5	NA	CASNHDPGEETQYF
TRBV19	TRBJ2-3	NA	CASSIPARGDTQYF
TRBV5-6	TRBJ1-5	TRBD1	CASSLGRGKPQHF
TRBV7-2	TRBJ2-7	NA	CASSLAGATTYEQYF
TRBV27	TRBJ2-1	TRBD2	CASGSGGAYEQFF
TRBV30	TRBJ1-4	NA	CAWSTQGREKLFF